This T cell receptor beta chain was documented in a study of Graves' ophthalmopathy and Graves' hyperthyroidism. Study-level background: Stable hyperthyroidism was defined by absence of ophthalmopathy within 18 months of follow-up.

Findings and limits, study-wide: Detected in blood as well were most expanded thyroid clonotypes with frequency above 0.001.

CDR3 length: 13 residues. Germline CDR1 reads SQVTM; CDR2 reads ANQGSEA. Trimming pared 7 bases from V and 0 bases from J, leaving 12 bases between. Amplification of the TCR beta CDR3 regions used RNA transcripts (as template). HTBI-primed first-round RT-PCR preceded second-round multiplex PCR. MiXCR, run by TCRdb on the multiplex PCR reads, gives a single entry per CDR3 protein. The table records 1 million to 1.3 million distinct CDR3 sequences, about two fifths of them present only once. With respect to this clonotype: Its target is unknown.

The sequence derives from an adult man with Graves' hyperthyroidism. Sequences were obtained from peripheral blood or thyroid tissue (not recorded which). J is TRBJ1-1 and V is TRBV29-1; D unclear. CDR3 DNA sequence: TGCAGCGCCATTGGACGGATGAACACTGAAGCTTTCTTT. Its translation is CSAIGRMNTEAFF.